This T cell receptor beta chain appears in the sequencing data of a study of cytomegalovirus exposure and HLA in healthy donors. General observations from the study: Accurate HLA-A and HLA-B prediction from TCR beta sequences was reported for most subjects.

Trimming pared 0 bases from V and 0 bases from J, leaving 9 bases between. There are 17 residues in the CDR3. Germline CDR1 is MRHNA and CDR2 is SNTAGT. Note on this clone: The antigen remains unidentified.

Primers for the PCR totalled 60 Vbeta and 13 Jbeta. Libraries were prepared by immunoSEQ multiplex PCR; TCRdb keeps only in-frame clonotypes and omits some of them. The sample lists 50,000 to 75,000 clones, 83% occurring once. The TCR comes from a human donor in good health. Sequencing used PBMCs. This chain links TRBV6-4 with TRBJ2-6; tentatively, D is TRBD1 (6 bases). Here the CDR3 reads CASSDSTGGSGANVLTF. Here the CDR3 DNA reads TGTGCCAGCAGTGACTCGACAGGTGGCTCTGGGGCCAACGTCCTGACTTTC.